This is a list of T cell receptor beta chains from one sample in a study of blood T cell repertoires in COVID-19. TCRdb's copy holds only in-frame clones and misses some; the assay was immunoSEQ multiplex PCR. The repertoire has about 49,000 clones, 65% to 90% of them found once; the top ten carry around 24%. Sequenced input: peripheral blood. Receptors originate from a woman older than 75 with COVID-19, enrolled during active disease. CDR3s include the opening cysteine and the closing phenylalanine or tryptophan. A D gene is named only where the DNA matches it firmly. Clone size appears in some rows only: once, few, many, or a class for an expanded clone.

-	-	TRBJ1-2	TRBV10-1	CASSESGTPPNYGYTF	TGCGCCAGCAGTGAGTCGGGGACACCACCTAACTATGGCTACACCTTC
once	TRBD1	TRBJ1-1	TRBV11-2	CASSPGQGNTEAFF	TGTGCCAGCAGCCCCGGACAGGGGAACACTGAAGCTTTCTTT
few	-	TRBJ2-7	TRBV9	CASSPREGASYEQYF	TGTGCCAGCAGCCCCCGAGAAGGGGCCTCCTACGAGCAGTACTTC
-	-	TRBJ2-7	TRBV24-1	CATSDPSGERVQYF	TGTGCCACCAGTGATCCCTCGGGAGAGCGGGTGCAGTACTTC
-	-	TRBJ1-2	TRBV18	CASSPRREMDNGYTF	TGTGCCAGCTCACCACGACGGGAAATGGATAATGGCTACACCTTC
-	-	TRBJ1-2	TRBV3-1/TRBV3-2	CASSQVEGSSGYTF	TGTGCCAGCAGCCAAGTAGAAGGGAGTAGCGGCTACACCTTC
-	-	TRBJ1-1	TRBV15	CATSALLGRTGTFTAFF	TGTGCCACCAGCGCCCTTCTAGGTCGGACCGGGACATTTACGGCTTTCTTT
-	-	TRBJ1-1	TRBV5-4	CASSLVLNTEAFF	TGTGCCAGCAGCTTGGTACTTAACACTGAAGCTTTCTTT
-	TRBD2	TRBJ2-1	TRBV3-1/TRBV3-2	CASRQGPSGSSYNEQFF	TGTGCCAGCAGACAAGGACCTAGCGGGAGCTCCTACAATGAGCAGTTCTTC
-	TRBD2	TRBJ2-5	TRBV7-9	CASSRTSGETQYF	TGTGCCAGCAGCCGCACTAGCGGGGAGACCCAGTACTTC
-	-	TRBJ2-3	TRBV11-3	CASSLGGATDTQYF	TGTGCCAGCAGCTTGGGAGGTGCCACAGATACGCAGTATTTT
-	-	TRBJ2-1	TRBV11-3	CASMPGQGVSFGYNEQFF	TGTGCCAGCATGCCGGGACAAGGGGTTTCCTTCGGGTACAATGAGCAGTTCTTC
once	-	TRBJ1-3	TRBV24-1	CATSDFRGAGNTIYF	TGTGCCACCAGTGATTTCCGGGGAGCTGGAAACACCATATATTTT
-	-	TRBJ2-2	TRBV7-3	CASSGSPGTGELFF	TGTGCCAGCAGCGGGAGCCCCGGGACCGGGGAGCTGTTTTTT
-	TRBD2	TRBJ2-7	TRBV7-3	CASSLSSGPYEQYF	TGTGCCAGCAGCTTAAGTAGCGGGCCCTACGAGCAGTACTTC
-	-	TRBJ2-1	TRBV7-2	CASSFRGGEQFF	TGTGCCAGCAGCTTCCGGGGAGGTGAGCAGTTCTTC
-	-	TRBJ2-7	TRBV28	CASSFPGEQYF	TGTGCCAGCAGTTTCCCCGGCGAGCAGTACTTC
-	-	TRBJ2-7	TRBV2	CASSRQKSLYEQYF	TGTGCCAGCAGTAGACAGAAAAGCCTCTACGAGCAGTACTTC
-	-	TRBJ1-1	TRBV5-5	CASSRYLAGNTEAFF	TGTGCCAGCAGCCGATATTTGGCAGGGAACACTGAAGCTTTCTTT
-	TRBD1	TRBJ1-3	TRBV11-2	CASSPRTGGSGNTIYF	TGTGCCAGCAGCCCCCGTACAGGGGGATCTGGAAACACCATATATTTT
-	TRBD2	TRBJ2-2	TRBV2	CASGAGANTGELFF	TGTGCCAGTGGTGCGGGAGCGAACACCGGGGAGCTGTTTTTT
-	TRBD2	TRBJ2-1	TRBV5-3	CARSLASGHNEQFF	TGTGCCAGAAGCTTGGCTAGCGGGCACAATGAGCAGTTCTTC
-	TRBD1	TRBJ2-7	TRBV15	CATSRETGGAFEQYF	TGTGCCACCAGCAGAGAAACAGGGGGCGCATTCGAGCAGTACTTC
few	TRBD2	TRBJ2-1	TRBV7-3	CASSLSGRASPEQFF	TGTGCCAGCAGCTTAAGCGGGAGGGCCTCCCCTGAGCAGTTCTTC
-	-	TRBJ2-4	TRBV2	CASSLSDIQYF	TGTGCCAGCAGTTTATCGGACATTCAGTACTTC
-	TRBD2	TRBJ2-2	TRBV6-5	CASMTSGRGELFF	TGTGCCAGCATGACTAGCGGGAGAGGGGAGCTGTTTTTT
-	-	TRBJ1-2	TRBV6-5	CASSPGGSGGYTF	TGTGCCAGCAGCCCCGGGGGATCCGGTGGCTACACCTTC
once	-	TRBJ2-7	TRBV29-1	CSAGGGRTLYEQYF	TGCAGCGCCGGGGGTGGCAGGACCCTTTACGAGCAGTACTTC
-	TRBD1	TRBJ2-7	TRBV19	CASSPPPTGTYEQYF	TGTGCCAGTAGTCCTCCACCGACAGGGACCTACGAGCAGTACTTC
-	TRBD1	TRBJ2-5	TRBV5-6	CASSFLTGGKETQYF	TGTGCCAGCAGCTTCCTGACAGGGGGGAAAGAGACCCAGTACTTC
few	TRBD1	TRBJ1-2	TRBV10-3	CAIGQGVGGYTF	TGTGCCATAGGACAGGGTGTTGGGGGCTACACCTTC